These 10 T cell receptor beta chains were all obtained from the same sample, sequenced in a study of shared clonotypes between healthy human individuals. Method: immunoSEQ multiplex PCR; TCRdb's copy keeps in-frame clones and lacks some. Here the sample spans about 520,000 clones, roughly 80% being singletons. The sequencing input was PBMCs. The receptor set was obtained from a middle-aged woman in good health. Some clones in this sample may be carry-over from other donors' samples.

For this clone: It is likely a read error: a sequence one base away is far more abundant. The CDR3 region has the DNA TGTGCCTGGACTAGCGGGAGCTTTCGGGAGACCCAGTACTTC. Translation: CAWTSGSFRETQYF. The genes are TRBV30 and TRBJ2-5, with 10 positions matching TRBD2. The CDR3 has 14 residues. CDR1 is GTSNPN and CDR2 is SVGIG in the germline V gene (reference sequence). Losses at the gene ends were 4 bases for V and 5 bases for J; bases not matched to a gene: 7.

The V call is TRBV4-1, the J call TRBJ1-3; D is unclear. Germline V gives CDR1 MGHRA, CDR2 YSYEKL. Trimming pared 2 bases from V and 0 bases from J, leaving 8 bases between. This CDR3 region has 15 residues. CDR3 sequence reads: CASSQIPNSGNTIYF. In DNA form, the CDR3 reads TGCGCCAGCAGCCAAATCCCTAACTCTGGAAACACCATATATTTT.

The chain couples TRBV18 to TRBJ1-2; TRBD1 matches at 8 bases. The CDR3 has 12 residues. Germline CDR1 KGHSH, CDR2 LQKENI. V was pared by 3 bases and J by 10 bases, with 4 bases of the junction left unmatched. The CDR3 sequence is CASSPQGADYTF. CDR3 bases: TGTGCCAGCTCACCTCAGGGGGCCGACTACACCTTC.

With respect to this clone: The same CDR3 is also encoded by other DNA sequences in this sample. J is TRBJ2-5 and V is TRBV11-2; D is undetermined. Germline CDR1 and CDR2: SGHAT and FQNNGV. This CDR3 is built from 12 residues. V was clipped by 0 bases and J by 4 bases, with 3 bases between them. DNA for the CDR3: TGTGCCAGCAGCTTAGATAGAGAGACCCAGTACTTC. Its translation is CASSLDRETQYF. Filled out from reference TRBV11-2 and TRBJ2-5, the complete variable domain reads EAGVAQSPRYKIIEKRQSVAFWCNPISGHATLYWYQQILGQGPKLLIQFQNNGVVDDSQLPKDRFSAERLKGVDSTLKIQPAKLEDSAVYLCASSLDRETQYFGPGTRLLVL.

CDR3 nucleotides: TGTGCCAGCAGTTCAACCGGGAGCGCCTACGAGCAGTACTTC. It specifies CASSSTGSAYEQYF. The chain joins TRBV6-6 to TRBJ2-7, with D possibly matching TRBD2 (6 bases). Trimming left V 4 bases short and J 2 bases short, with 12 bases between. The CDR3 has 14 residues. Germline loops: CDR1 MNHNY, CDR2 SVGAGI (reference sequence).

Comments on this clone: Since a far larger clone is one base different, this is likely a read error. The chain carries TRBV9 and TRBJ1-5; D unclear. The V gene's germline CDR1 is SGDLS and CDR2 YYNGEE. The V and J ends lost 4 bases and 1 base respectively, with 6 bases between them. This CDR3 spans 13 amino acids. The CDR3 is CASSSGSNQPQHF. DNA for the CDR3: TGTGCCAGCAGCTCGGGCAGCAATCAGCCCCAGCATTTT.

The chain is built from TRBV6-5 and TRBJ2-4, with D perhaps TRBD1 or TRBD2 (5 bases each). This CDR3 comprises 15 residues. The germline CDR1 and CDR2 sequences are MNHEY and SVGAGI. Trimming took off 2 bases at V and 5 bases at J, with 13 bases between the two ends. The CDR3 sequence: CASSYEGDGQNIQYF. CDR3 nucleotide sequence: TGTGCCAGCAGTTACGAAGGGGACGGACAAAACATTCAGTACTTC.

This clone was detected once. This may be a read error, as it is one base from a much larger clone. Other nucleotide sequences from this sample produce the same CDR3. The chain couples TRBV30 to TRBJ1-4, with 9 bases fitting TRBD1. CDR3 size: 14 residues. CDR1 GTSNPN and CDR2 SVGIG come from the germline V gene (reference sequence). The junction had 9 bases not matched to a gene; V was cut back by 8 bases and J by 5 bases. The CDR3 protein is CARTGTGRNEKLFF. The CDR3 DNA reads as TGTGCCCGGACCGGGACAGGGAGGAATGAAAAACTGTTTTTT. The whole variable domain, remainder taken from reference TRBV30 and TRBJ1-4, is SQTIHQWPATLVQPVGSPLSLECTVEGTSNPNLYWYRQAAGRGLQLLFYSVGIGQISSEVPQNLSASRPQDRQFILSSKKLLLSDSGFYLCARTGTGRNEKLFFGSGTQLSVL.

The chain uses TRBV25-1 and TRBJ2-3, with 9 bases fitting TRBD1. Germline lookup yields CDR1 MGHDK and CDR2 SYGVNS. The CDR3 loop spans 17 amino acids. V was clipped by 1 base and J by 5 bases; unmatched bases: 10. This chain's CDR3 is CASSELRADRGIDTQYF. CDR3 DNA sequence: TGTGCCAGCAGTGAATTGCGAGCGGACAGGGGAATAGATACGCAGTATTTT.

V is TRBV6-6 and J is TRBJ1-2; possible D gene TRBD1, 6 bases. With 4 bases removed from V and 10 bases from J, the gap between germline ends came to 19 bases. The CDR3 contains 14 residues. Germline loops: CDR1 MNHNY, CDR2 SVGAGI (reference sequence). CDR3 sequence (DNA): TGTGCCAGCAGTTTACCAGGGACACAGGACCTCTACACCTTC. As protein: CASSLPGTQDLYTF.